Detailed here is one T cell receptor beta chain. This record comes from a study of blood T cell repertoires in COVID-19. Study background: Both acute and convalescent COVID-19 samples were obtained from the United States, Italy and Spain. Sources were T cells, B-cell-depleted T cells, or PBMCs; the material itself was cDNA or gDNA.

The CDR3 extends over 15 amino acids. Trimming pared 1 base from V and 1 base from J, leaving 9 bases between. CDR1 and CDR2 from the germline V gene are SGHRS and YFSETQ. Under the authors' procedure: The authors estimated nucleated cell counts from reference gene primer amplification. Clones were sequenced by immunoSEQ multiplex PCR, and TCRdb holds only the in-frame ones, with some missing. D and trimming come from the DNA, and the V and J calls and clone size come from that table. The data show around 270,000 clones, approximately 86% seen once. The source is a man aged 25 to 40 with active or convalescent COVID-19. The sequencing sample was made of peripheral blood. The V and J genes are TRBV5-1 and TRBJ1-5, with no clear D. The CDR3 reads CASSLFPGSNQPQHF. In DNA, the CDR3 is TGCGCCAGCAGCTTGTTTCCCGGGAGCAATCAGCCCCAGCATTTT.